The 13 T cell receptor beta chains in this list originate from one sample, sequenced in a study of blood T cell repertoires in COVID-19. TCRdb's copy holds only in-frame clones and misses some; the assay was immunoSEQ multiplex PCR. The sample holds about 200,000 clones, around nine tenths seen once. Specimen: peripheral blood. Every receptor here comes from a man aged 18 to 30 with active or convalescent COVID-19.

The gene calls are TRBV7-9 and TRBJ2-1, with TRBD2 matching over 8 bases. V was clipped by 5 bases and J by 0 bases; unmatched bases: 3. The CDR3 covers 15 residues. The germline V gene encodes CDR1 SEHNR and CDR2 FQNEAQ (reference sequence). The CDR3 bases are TGTGCCAGCAGCCCGGGGGGGAGCTCCTACAATGAGCAGTTCTTC. Residues: CASSPGGSSYNEQFF.

The CDR3 loop is CASSFRLLNQPQHF. CDR3 nucleotides: TGTGCCAGCAGTTTTAGACTGCTCAATCAGCCCCAGCATTTT. The V call is TRBV27, the J call TRBJ1-5, with D uncertain. Germline assignment: CDR1 MNHEY and CDR2 SMNVEV (reference sequence). V was pared by 3 bases and J by 3 bases, with 9 bases between. The CDR3 loop spans 14 amino acids.

The V call is TRBV28, the J call TRBJ2-1, with 8 bases that match TRBD1. Losses at the gene ends were 5 bases for V and 5 bases for J; bases not matched to a gene: 14. CDR1 is MDHEN, CDR2 SYDVKM, per germline. This CDR3 spans 17 amino acids. CDR3 sequence: CASSPPEGTGGHNEQFF. The CDR3 nucleotides are TGTGCCAGCAGTCCCCCGGAAGGAACAGGGGGGCACAATGAGCAGTTCTTC.

The chain employs TRBV12-3 or TRBV12-4 and TRBJ1-2, with a tentative D call TRBD1 (6 bases). Between the trimmed V and J ends, which lost 6 bases and 4 bases, there was a span of 12 bases. The CDR3 is 13 residues long. The CDR3 spells CASSRGQTYGYTF. CDR3 coding DNA: TGTGCCAGCAGCCGAGGACAGACCTATGGCTACACCTTC.

The chain employs TRBV5-1 and TRBJ2-1; TRBD2 agrees at 8 bases. V lost 4 bases and J lost 5; bases outside the gene matches: 5. The germline V gene has CDR1 SGHRS and CDR2 YFSETQ. The CDR3 covers 14 residues. For the CDR3, the DNA is TGCGCCAGCAGCCCTACTAGCGGTGACAATGAGCAGTTCTTC. Amino acid sequence: CASSPTSGDNEQFF.

The rearrangement joins TRBV7-9 to TRBJ2-2; a weak D match, TRBD2 (5 bases). CDR3 length: 15 amino acids. The germline gives CDR1 SEHNR, CDR2 FQNEAQ (reference sequence). Trimming pared 5 bases from V and 4 bases from J, leaving 14 bases between. The CDR3 sequence: CASSREGRGTGELFF. The CDR3 coding sequence is TGTGCCAGCAGCCGTGAGGGCCGTGGCACCGGGGAGCTGTTTTTT.

The chain employs TRBV29-1 and TRBJ1-4, with TRBD1 identical over 7 bases. This CDR3 has 19 amino acids. The germline CDR1 and CDR2 sequences are SQVTM and ANQGSEA. Trimming removed 6 bases from V and 0 bases from J; junction bases left unmatched: 19. CDR3 sequence (DNA): TGCAGCGTCCCCGTAGGAGGGGGCAAACGGAACGCAACTAATGAAAAACTGTTTTTT. This gives the protein CSVPVGGGKRNATNEKLFF.

Here the CDR3 DNA reads TGTGCCAGCAGTTTCGGGACTGGGCTTCCCCAGCATTTT. Translating gives CASSFGTGLPQHF. This chain links TRBV12-3 or TRBV12-4 with TRBJ1-5, with D maybe TRBD1 (5 bases). The CDR3 is 13 residues long. Deletions cut 3 bases from V and 10 bases from J, with 13 bases between.

The CDR3 sequence is CASSTRQGGNTEAFF. The CDR3 region has the DNA TGTGCCAGTAGTACCCGACAGGGAGGGAACACTGAAGCTTTCTTT. The J gene is TRBJ1-1, the V gene TRBV19; 7 bases fit TRBD1. The CDR3 consists of 15 residues. Germline CDR1 and CDR2: LNHDA and SQIVND (reference sequence). V gave up 4 bases and J gave up 1 base; unmatched junction bases: 6.

The gene calls are TRBV7-2 and TRBJ1-2, with unresolved D. Germline V CDR1 and CDR2: SGHTA, FQGNSA. The CDR3 spans 14 residues. V lost 5 bases and J 4 bases, leaving 14 bases between the germline ends. CDR3 residues: CASSPSVQIYGYTF. The CDR3 nucleotides are TGTGCCAGCAGCCCCTCGGTACAGATCTATGGCTACACCTTC.

The rearrangement links TRBV21-1 to TRBJ2-1; the D call of TRBD2 is as the table states it, not checked on the DNA. TRBV21-1 is listed as a pseudogene. CDR3 length equals 18 residues. CDR3 amino acids: CASSKGGSGTSGYNEQFF. The CDR3 nucleotides read TGTGCCAGCAGCAAAGGTGGCTCCGGGACTAGCGGCTACAATGAGCAGTTCTTC.

The chain has TRBV11-3 and TRBJ2-2; D not certain. V gave up 6 bases and J gave up 7 bases, with 9 bases separating them. There are 12 residues in the CDR3. Germline CDR1 SGHNT, CDR2 YENEEA. This CDR3 reads CASSQTIGELFF. The CDR3 bases are TGTGCCAGCAGTCAGACAATCGGGGAGCTGTTTTTT.

This sequence joins TRBV7-6 and TRBJ2-1; 10 bases agree with TRBD2. V lost 3 bases and J lost 5; bases outside the gene matches: 13. The germline CDR1 and CDR2 sequences are SGHVS and FNYEAQ. The CDR3 totals 18 residues. The CDR3 coding sequence is TGTGCCAGCAGCTTCCCCGCCTCTAGCGGGAGCGGCGACAATGAGCAGTTCTTC. This encodes CASSFPASSGSGDNEQFF.